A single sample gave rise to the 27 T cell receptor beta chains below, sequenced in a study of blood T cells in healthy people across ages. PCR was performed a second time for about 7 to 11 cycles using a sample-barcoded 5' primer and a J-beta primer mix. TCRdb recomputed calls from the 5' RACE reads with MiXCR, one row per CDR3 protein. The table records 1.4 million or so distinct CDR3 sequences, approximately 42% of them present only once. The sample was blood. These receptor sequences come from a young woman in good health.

CDR3 coding DNA: TGCGCCAGCAGCCAAGAGGCTCGGTTCAATGAGCAGTTCTTC. Amino acid sequence: CASSQEARFNEQFF. The chain employs TRBV4-3 and TRBJ2-1; D is unresolved. Trimming stripped 0 bases from V and 6 bases from J, with 9 bases between. Germline V gives CDR1 LGHNA, CDR2 YSLEER. There are 14 residues in the CDR3.

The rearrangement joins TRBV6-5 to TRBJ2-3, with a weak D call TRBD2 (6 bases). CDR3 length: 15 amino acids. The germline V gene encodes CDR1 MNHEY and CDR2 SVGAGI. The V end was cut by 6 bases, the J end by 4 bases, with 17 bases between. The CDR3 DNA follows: TGTGCCAGCAGCCAGATGGGGAGACTAGCAGATACGCAGTATTTT. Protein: CASSQMGRLADTQYF.

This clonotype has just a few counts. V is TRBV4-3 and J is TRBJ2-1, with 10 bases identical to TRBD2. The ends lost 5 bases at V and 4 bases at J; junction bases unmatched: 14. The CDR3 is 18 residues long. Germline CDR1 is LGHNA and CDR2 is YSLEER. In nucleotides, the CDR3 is TGCGCCAGCAGCTATCAGACCGCGGCTAGCGGGAGATACAATGAGCAGTTCTTC. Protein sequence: CASSYQTAASGRYNEQFF.

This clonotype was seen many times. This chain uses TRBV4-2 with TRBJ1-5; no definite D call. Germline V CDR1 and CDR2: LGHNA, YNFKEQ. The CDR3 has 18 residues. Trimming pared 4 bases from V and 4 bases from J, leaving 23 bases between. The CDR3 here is CASSPHQTTMGLNQPQHF. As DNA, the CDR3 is TGTGCCAGCAGCCCTCACCAGACCACGATGGGCCTTAATCAGCCCCAGCATTTT.

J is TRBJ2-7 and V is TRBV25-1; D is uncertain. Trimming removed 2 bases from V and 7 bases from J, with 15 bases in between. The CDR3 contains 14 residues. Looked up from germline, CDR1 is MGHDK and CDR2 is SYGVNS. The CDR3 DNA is TGTGCCAGCAGTGAAGTCTTCCGCCCCCATGAGCAGTACTTC. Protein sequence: CASSEVFRPHEQYF.

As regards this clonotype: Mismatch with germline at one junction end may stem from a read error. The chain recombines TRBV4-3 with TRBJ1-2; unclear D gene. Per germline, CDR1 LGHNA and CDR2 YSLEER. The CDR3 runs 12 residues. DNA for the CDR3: TGCGCCAGCAGCCAAGCAAACTATGGCCACACCTTC. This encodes CASSQANYGHTF.

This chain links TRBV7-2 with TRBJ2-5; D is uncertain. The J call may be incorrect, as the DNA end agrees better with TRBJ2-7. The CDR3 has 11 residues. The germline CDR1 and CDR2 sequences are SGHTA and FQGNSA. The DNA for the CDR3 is TGTGCCAGCAGCAACAACAACGAGCAGTACTTC. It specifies CASSNNNEQYF.

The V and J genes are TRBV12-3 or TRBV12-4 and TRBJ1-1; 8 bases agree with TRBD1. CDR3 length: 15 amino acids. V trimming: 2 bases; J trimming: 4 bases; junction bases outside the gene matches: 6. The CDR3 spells CASSLRPGGGTEAFF. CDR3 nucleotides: TGTGCCAGCAGTTTACGTCCAGGGGGCGGCACTGAAGCTTTCTTT.

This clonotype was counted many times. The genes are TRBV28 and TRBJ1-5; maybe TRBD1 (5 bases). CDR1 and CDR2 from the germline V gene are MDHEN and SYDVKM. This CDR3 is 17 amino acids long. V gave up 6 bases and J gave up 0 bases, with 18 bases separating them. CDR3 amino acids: CASSWGPGTDSNQPQHF. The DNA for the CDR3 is TGTGCCAGCAGCTGGGGACCGGGAACGGATAGCAATCAGCCCCAGCATTTT.

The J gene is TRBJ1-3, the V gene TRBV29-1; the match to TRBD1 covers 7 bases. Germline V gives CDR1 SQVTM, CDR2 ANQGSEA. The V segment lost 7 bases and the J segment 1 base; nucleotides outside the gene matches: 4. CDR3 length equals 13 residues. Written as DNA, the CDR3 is TGCAGCGCCCAGACAGGGTCTGGAAACACCATATATTTT. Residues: CSAQTGSGNTIYF.

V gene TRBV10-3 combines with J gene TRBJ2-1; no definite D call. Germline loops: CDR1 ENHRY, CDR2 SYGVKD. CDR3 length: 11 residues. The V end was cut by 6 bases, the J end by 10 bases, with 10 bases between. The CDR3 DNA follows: TGTGCCATCAGCAACTTGGGGGAGCAGTTCTTC. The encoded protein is CAISNLGEQFF.

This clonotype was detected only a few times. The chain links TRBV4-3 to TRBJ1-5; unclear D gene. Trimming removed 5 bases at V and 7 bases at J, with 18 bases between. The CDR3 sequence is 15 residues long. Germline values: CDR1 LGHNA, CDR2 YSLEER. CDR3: CASSSRVLGNQPQHF. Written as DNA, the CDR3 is TGCGCCAGCAGCTCACGGGTCCTGGGGAACCAGCCCCAGCATTTT.

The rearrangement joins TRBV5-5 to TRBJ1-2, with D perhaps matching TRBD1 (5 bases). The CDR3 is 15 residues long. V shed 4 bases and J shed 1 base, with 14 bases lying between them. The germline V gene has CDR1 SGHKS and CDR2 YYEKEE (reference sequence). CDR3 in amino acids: CASSPSRESNYGYTF. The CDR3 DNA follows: TGTGCCAGCAGCCCGTCCAGGGAGAGTAACTATGGCTACACCTTC.

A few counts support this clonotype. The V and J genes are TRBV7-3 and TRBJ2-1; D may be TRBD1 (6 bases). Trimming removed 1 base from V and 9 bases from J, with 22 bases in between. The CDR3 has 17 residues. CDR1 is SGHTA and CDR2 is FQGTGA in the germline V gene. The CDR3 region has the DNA TGTGCCAGCAGCTTAAAACCCCCGACTACAGGGCGAGCTGAGCAGTTCTTC. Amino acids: CASSLKPPTTGRAEQFF.

This CDR3 is CASSLVGPTNEKLFF. CDR3 DNA: TGTGCCAGCAGCTTAGTCGGGCCAACTAATGAAAAACTGTTTTTT. The rearrangement links TRBV7-8 to TRBJ1-4, with D unclear. Per the germline V gene, CDR1 is SGHVS and CDR2 is FQNEAQ. Trimming shortened V by 1 base and J by 0 bases, and 6 bases separated the two germline ends. The length of the CDR3 is 15 residues. The full variable domain, in which reference TRBV7-8 and TRBJ1-4 provide the parts outside the CDR3, is GAGVSQSPRYKVAKRGQDVALRCDPISGHVSLFWYQQALGQGPEFLTYFQNEAQLDKSGLPSDRFFAERPEGSVSTLKIQRTQQEDSAVYLCASSLVGPTNEKLFFGSGTQLSVL.

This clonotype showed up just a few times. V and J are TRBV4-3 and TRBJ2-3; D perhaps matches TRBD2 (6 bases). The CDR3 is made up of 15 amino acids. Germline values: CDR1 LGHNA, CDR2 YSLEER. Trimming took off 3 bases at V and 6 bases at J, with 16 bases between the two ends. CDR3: CASSQLGLRPDTQYF. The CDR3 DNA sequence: TGCGCCAGCAGCCAGTTGGGACTGCGGCCGGATACGCAGTATTTT.

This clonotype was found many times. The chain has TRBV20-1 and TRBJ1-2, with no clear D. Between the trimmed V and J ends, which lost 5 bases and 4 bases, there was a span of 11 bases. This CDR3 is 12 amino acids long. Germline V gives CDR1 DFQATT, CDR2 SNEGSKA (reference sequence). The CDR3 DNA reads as TGCAGTGCTTCCCCGGGAGCCTATGGCTACACCTTC. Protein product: CSASPGAYGYTF.

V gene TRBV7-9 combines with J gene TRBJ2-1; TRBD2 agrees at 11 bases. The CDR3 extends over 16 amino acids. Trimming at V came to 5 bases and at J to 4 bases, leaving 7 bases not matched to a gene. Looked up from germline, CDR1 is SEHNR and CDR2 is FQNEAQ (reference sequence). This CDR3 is CASSPASGGLYNEQFF. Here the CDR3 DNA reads TGTGCCAGCAGCCCAGCTAGCGGGGGGCTGTACAATGAGCAGTTCTTC.

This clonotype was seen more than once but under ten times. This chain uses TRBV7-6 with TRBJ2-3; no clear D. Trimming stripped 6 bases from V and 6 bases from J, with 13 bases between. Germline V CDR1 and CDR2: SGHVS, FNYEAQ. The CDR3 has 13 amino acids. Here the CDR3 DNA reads TGTGCCAGCAGGCATGGGGTGTGGGATACGCAGTATTTT. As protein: CASRHGVWDTQYF.

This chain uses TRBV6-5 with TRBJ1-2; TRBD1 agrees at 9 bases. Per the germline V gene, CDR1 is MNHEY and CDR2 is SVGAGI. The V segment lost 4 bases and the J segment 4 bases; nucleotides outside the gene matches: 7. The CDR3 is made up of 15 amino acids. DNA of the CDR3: TGTGCCAGCAGTTCTTCCGAGACAGGGGGCTATGGCTACACCTTC. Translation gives CASSSSETGGYGYTF.

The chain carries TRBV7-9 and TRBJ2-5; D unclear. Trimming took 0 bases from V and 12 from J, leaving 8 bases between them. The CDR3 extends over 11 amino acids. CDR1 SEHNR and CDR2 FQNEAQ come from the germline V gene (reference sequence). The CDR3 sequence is CASSLAGPKYF. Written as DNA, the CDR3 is TGTGCCAGCAGCTTAGCCGGACCCAAGTACTTC. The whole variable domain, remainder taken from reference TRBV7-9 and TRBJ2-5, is DTGVSQNPRHKITKRGQNVTFRCDPISEHNRLYWYRQTLGQGPEFLTYFQNEAQLEKSRLLSDRFSAERPKGSFSTLEIQRTEQGDSAMYLCASSLAGPKYFGPGTRLLVL.

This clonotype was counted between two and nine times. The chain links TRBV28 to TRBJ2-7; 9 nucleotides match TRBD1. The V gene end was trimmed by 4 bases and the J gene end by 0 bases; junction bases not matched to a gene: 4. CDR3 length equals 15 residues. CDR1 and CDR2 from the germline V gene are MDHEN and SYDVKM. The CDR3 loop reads CASSSGGQGSYEQYF. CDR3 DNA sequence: TGTGCCAGCAGTTCCGGGGGACAGGGCTCCTACGAGCAGTACTTC.

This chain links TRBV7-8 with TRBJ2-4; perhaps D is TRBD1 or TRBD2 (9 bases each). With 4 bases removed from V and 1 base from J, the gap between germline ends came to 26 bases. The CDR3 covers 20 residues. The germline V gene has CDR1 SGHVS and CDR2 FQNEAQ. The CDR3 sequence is CASSSRQGVSGRSAKNIQYF. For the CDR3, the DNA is TGTGCCAGCAGCTCCCGACAGGGGGTGAGCGGGAGGTCGGCCAAAAACATTCAGTACTTC.

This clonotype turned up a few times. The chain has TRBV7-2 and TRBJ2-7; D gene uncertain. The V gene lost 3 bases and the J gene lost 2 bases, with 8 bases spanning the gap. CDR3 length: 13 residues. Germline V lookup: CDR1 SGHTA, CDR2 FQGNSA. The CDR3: CASSFSLAYEQYF. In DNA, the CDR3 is TGTGCCAGCAGCTTTAGCTTAGCCTACGAGCAGTACTTC.

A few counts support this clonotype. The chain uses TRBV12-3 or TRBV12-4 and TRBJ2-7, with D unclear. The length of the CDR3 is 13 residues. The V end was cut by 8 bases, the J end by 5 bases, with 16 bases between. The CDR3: CASSFLVSHEQYF. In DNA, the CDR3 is TGTGCCAGCTCCTTTTTAGTAAGCCACGAGCAGTACTTC.

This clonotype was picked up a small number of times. This chain's CDR3 is CASRDGGLEVEAFF. The CDR3 coding sequence is TGTGCCAGCCGTGATGGGGGGCTGGAGGTTGAAGCTTTCTTT. The chain has TRBV27 and TRBJ1-1, with D maybe TRBD1 (6 bases). The V gene lost 8 bases and the J gene lost 7 bases, with 20 bases spanning the gap. CDR3 length equals 14 residues. Germline values: CDR1 MNHEY, CDR2 SMNVEV (reference sequence).

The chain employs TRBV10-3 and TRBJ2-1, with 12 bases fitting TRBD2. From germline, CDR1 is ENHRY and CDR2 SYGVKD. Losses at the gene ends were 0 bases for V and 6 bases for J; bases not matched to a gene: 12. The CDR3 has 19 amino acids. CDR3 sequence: CAISESASGRALLVNEQFF. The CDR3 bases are TGTGCCATCAGTGAGTCTGCTAGCGGGAGGGCTCTTCTAGTCAATGAGCAGTTCTTC.